These 18 T cell receptor beta chains were sequenced from one sample in a study of naive and memory T cell subsets. The beta constant-region primer was an equimolar mix of two oligonucleotides covering TRBC1 and TRBC2. One entry per CDR3 protein, called by TCRdb with MiXCR from the UMI-ligation and nested PCR reads. The top ten clones hold more than 0.13% of a sample with 130,000 to 150,000 distinct CDR3 sequences, approximately 15% of them seen once. The sequenced sample consisted of naive CD4+ T cells from blood. These receptors were taken from a human donor in good health.

This clonotype was counted between two and nine times. This chain connects TRBV2 to TRBJ2-7, with TRBD2 matching over 13 bases. This CDR3 is built from 13 residues. CDR1 and CDR2 from the germline V gene are SNHLY and FYNNEI. V gave up 8 bases and J gave up 7 bases; unmatched junction bases: 5. The CDR3 DNA follows: TGTGCCAGCCGGACTAGCGGGAGTGTAGAGCAGTACTTC. Protein: CASRTSGSVEQYF.

This clonotype has a handful of counts. The chain carries TRBV19 and TRBJ1-4, with D perhaps matching TRBD1 (6 bases). The germline gives CDR1 LNHDA, CDR2 SQIVND (reference sequence). Trimming stripped 4 bases from V and 5 bases from J, with 14 bases between. This CDR3 has 15 residues. In nucleotides, the CDR3 is TGTGCCAGTAGTACCTTCGGGGGCTTGAATGAAAAACTGTTTTTT. This translates into CASSTFGGLNEKLFF.

V and J are TRBV11-2 and TRBJ2-1, with 7 bases aligning to TRBD2. The CDR3 is 14 amino acids. With 2 bases clipped from V and 6 bases from J, the junction kept 4 bases outside the gene matches. Germline CDR1 and CDR2: SGHAT and FQNNGV. CDR3 protein: CASSLLLAGNEQFF. For the CDR3, the DNA is TGTGCCAGCAGCTTATTATTAGCGGGCAATGAGCAGTTCTTC. The whole variable domain, filled in from reference TRBV11-2 and TRBJ2-1, reads EAGVAQSPRYKIIEKRQSVAFWCNPISGHATLYWYQQILGQGPKLLIQFQNNGVVDDSQLPKDRFSAERLKGVDSTLKIQPAKLEDSAVYLCASSLLLAGNEQFFGPGTRLTVL.

In this sample, this clonotype turned up a few times. The rearrangement uses TRBV29-1 and TRBJ2-3; the match to TRBD2 covers 7 bases. CDR1 SQVTM and CDR2 ANQGSEA come from the germline V gene. The V segment lost 2 bases and the J segment 5 bases; nucleotides outside the gene matches: 7. The CDR3 has 14 amino acids. The CDR3 sequence: CSVEQGGAGDTQYF. CDR3 nucleotides: TGCAGCGTTGAACAGGGAGGGGCAGGAGATACGCAGTATTTT.

The V call is TRBV25-1, the J call TRBJ2-4; D is perhaps TRBD1 (6 bases). V was shortened by 4 bases and J by 8 bases, with 18 bases between the two germline ends. The length of the CDR3 is 15 residues. Germline loops: CDR1 MGHDK, CDR2 SYGVNS. As DNA, the CDR3 is TGTGCCAGCAGTGCCGGTGGGACAACCCCCCACATTCAGTACTTC. Its translation is CASSAGGTTPHIQYF.

The rearrangement joins TRBV27 to TRBJ2-5; 10 nucleotides line up with TRBD1. The CDR3 has 17 amino acids. Germline CDR1 reads MNHEY; CDR2 reads SMNVEV (reference sequence). V gave up 6 bases and J gave up 5 bases; unmatched junction bases: 15. The CDR3 coding sequence is TGTGCCAGCAGCCAGAACCGTCCCGGGACAGGGGACGAGACCCAGTACTTC. Translation: CASSQNRPGTGDETQYF.

The chain joins TRBV29-1 to TRBJ2-1; 10 bases agree with TRBD2. V lost 3 bases, J lost 5 bases, and 4 bases stayed unmatched. CDR1 and CDR2 (germline): SQVTM, ANQGSEA. This CDR3 contains 14 residues. The CDR3 is CSVELAGAHNEQFF. The CDR3 coding sequence is TGCAGCGTTGAGCTAGCGGGAGCCCACAATGAGCAGTTCTTC.

The chain couples TRBV3-1 to TRBJ2-3; TRBD2 aligns across 10 bases. This CDR3 has 16 residues. Looked up from germline, CDR1 is LGHDT and CDR2 is YNNKEL (reference sequence). The V gene end was trimmed by 3 bases and the J gene end by 6 bases; junction bases not matched to a gene: 9. In DNA, the CDR3 is TGTGCCAGCAGCCAGGAGCTTACTAGCGGGATGGATACGCAGTATTTT. Translation gives CASSQELTSGMDTQYF.

The chain employs TRBV7-9 and TRBJ2-5; possible D gene TRBD2, 5 bases. There are 15 residues in the CDR3. V was shortened by 5 bases and J by 2 bases, with 15 bases between the two germline ends. Germline CDR1 SEHNR, CDR2 FQNEAQ (reference sequence). CDR3 nucleotide sequence: TGTGCCAGCAGCCCCACCTTGACGGGGCAAGAGACCCAGTACTTC. Translated, it gives CASSPTLTGQETQYF. The whole variable domain, filled in from reference TRBV7-9 and TRBJ2-5, reads DTGVSQNPRHKITKRGQNVTFRCDPISEHNRLYWYRQTLGQGPEFLTYFQNEAQLEKSRLLSDRFSAERPKGSFSTLEIQRTEQGDSAMYLCASSPTLTGQETQYFGPGTRLLVL.

This rearrangement joins TRBV7-3 to TRBJ2-6; TRBD2 might be the D (7 bases). There are 17 residues in the CDR3. V was shortened by 3 bases and J by 0 bases, with 12 bases between the two germline ends. Germline V gives CDR1 SGHTA, CDR2 FQGTGA. The CDR3 loop is CASSLVGGGSGANVLTF. In DNA form, the CDR3 reads TGTGCCAGCAGCTTGGTGGGAGGGGGCTCTGGGGCCAACGTCCTGACTTTC.

The gene calls are TRBV5-4 and TRBJ1-5, with D unresolved. The CDR3 length is 14 residues. Germline V lookup: CDR1 SGHNT, CDR2 YYREEE (reference sequence). V lost 3 bases, J lost 6 bases, and 13 bases lay in between. The CDR3: CASSSDPGGQPQHF. The CDR3 region has the DNA TGTGCCAGCAGCTCGGATCCAGGCGGTCAGCCCCAGCATTTT.

The chain recombines TRBV19 with TRBJ2-6, with TRBD1 identical over 9 bases. Trimming took 7 bases from V and 2 from J; bases not matched to a gene: 9. The CDR3 runs 17 residues. CDR1 is LNHDA and CDR2 is SQIVND in the germline V gene (reference sequence). The CDR3 bases are TGTGCCAGTACCTTCGACAGGGGGGAACCTGGGGCCAACGTCCTGACTTTC. Amino acid sequence: CASTFDRGEPGANVLTF.

This clonotype was observed a few times. V and J are TRBV5-8 and TRBJ2-2, with 7 bases lining up with TRBD1. Germline V gene sequence: CDR1 SGHTS, CDR2 YDEGEE. The CDR3 extends over 14 amino acids. Trimming took 6 bases from V and 6 from J; bases not matched to a gene: 8. Written as DNA, the CDR3 is TGTGCCAGCATCACAGGGGCTAGTTCCGGGGAGCTGTTTTTT. This sequence encodes CASITGASSGELFF.

This rearrangement joins TRBV7-6 to TRBJ2-3; 9 bases align to TRBD1. In germline, CDR1 is SGHVS, CDR2 FNYEAQ. Trimming cost V 5 bases and J 4 bases; bases outside gene matches: 7. This CDR3 has 15 amino acids. The CDR3 nucleotides read TGTGCCAGCAGCCGCGGACAGGGGATTCCAGATACGCAGTATTTT. Amino acids: CASSRGQGIPDTQYF. The variable domain in full, with the rest retrieved from reference TRBV7-6 and TRBJ2-3, is GAGVSQSPRYKVTKRGQDVALRCDPISGHVSLYWYRQALGQGPEFLTYFNYEAQQDKSGLPNDRFSAERPEGSISTLTIQRTEQRDSAMYRCASSRGQGIPDTQYFGPGTRLTVL.

V and J are TRBV6-2 or TRBV6-3 and TRBJ1-5; D is unresolved. V gave up 2 bases and J gave up 4 bases, with 9 bases separating them. There are 14 residues in the CDR3. CDR1 MNHEY and CDR2 SVGEGT come from the germline V gene. The CDR3 spells CASSYQAGNQPQHF. In DNA form, the CDR3 reads TGTGCCAGCAGTTACCAGGCAGGTAATCAGCCCCAGCATTTT.

This clonotype was recorded only once. This likely comes from a read error, as the CDR3 has no conserved phenylalanine or tryptophan at its end. The V gene is TRBV5-5, the J gene TRBJ2-3; D call uncertain. V was shortened by 0 bases and J by 6 bases, with 8 bases between the two germline ends. The germline CDR1 and CDR2 sequences are SGHKS and YYEKEE (reference sequence). CDR3 size: 13 residues. The CDR3 loop is CASSLAPGDTQYY. Here the CDR3 DNA reads TGTGCCAGCAGCTTGGCCCCCGGGGATACGCAGTATTAT.

The V and J genes are TRBV6-5 and TRBJ1-4; possible D gene TRBD1, 6 bases. This CDR3 region has 15 residues. Germline V gene sequence: CDR1 MNHEY, CDR2 SVGAGI. V was cut by 1 base and J by 4 bases, with 10 bases left in between. CDR3 sequence: CASSYFPGDNEKLFF. In nucleotides, the CDR3 is TGTGCCAGCAGTTACTTTCCAGGGGATAATGAAAAACTGTTTTTT.

The CDR3 spells CASTQGDGTGAFEQFF. The DNA of the CDR3 is TGTGCCAGCACCCAGGGGGATGGGACAGGGGCCTTTGAGCAGTTCTTC. V and J are TRBV27 and TRBJ2-1, with 10 bases that match TRBD1. The CDR3 runs 16 residues. Germline values: CDR1 MNHEY, CDR2 SMNVEV (reference sequence). The V gene end was trimmed by 7 bases and the J gene end by 9 bases; junction bases not matched to a gene: 15.